This entry describes one TCR beta chain. The V end was cut by 10 bases, the J end by 5 bases, with 16 bases between. The CDR3 sequence is 13 residues long. In germline, CDR1 is SGHTA, CDR2 FQGNSA. Authors' analysis steps: Cell counts per sample came from amplifying reference gene primers. Data came from immunoSEQ multiplex PCR; TCRdb stores just in-frame clones and leaves some out. The DNA was the basis for D and trimming; V, J and clone size are from that table. Here the sample spans 200,000 to 250,000 clones, approximately 90% being singletons. This sample was taken from a study of blood T cell repertoires in COVID-19. Seattle patients were enrolled during active infection and followed longitudinally.

The chain recombines TRBV7-2 with TRBJ2-3; D is ambiguous. The sequence came from a man aged 25-45 years with COVID-19, enrolled during active disease. Sequenced sample: peripheral blood. The CDR3 loop reads CATRRLLGDTQYF. Here the CDR3 DNA reads TGTGCCACAAGGAGACTTTTGGGAGATACGCAGTATTTT.